This TCR beta chain was documented in a study of spatial heterogeneity in lung cancer. As for the study in general: A consistent excess of beta-chain over alpha-chain sequences was detected. In the raw reads, each unique TCR and UMI combination was present more than ten times on average. Overall study results and limits: Tumors with more nonsynonymous mutations had more expanded intratumoral alpha and beta TCRs.

TCRdb processed the 5' RACE reads anew with MiXCR; each CDR3 protein has one entry. The table has around 12,000 distinct CDR3 sequences, 5% to 6% seen once. Time point indicated: sample taken at primary tumor resection. Trimming shortened V by 4 bases and J by 3 bases, and 16 bases separated the two germline ends. CDR1 is LGHDT, CDR2 YNNKEL, per germline (reference sequence). CDR3 length equals 15 residues. This clonotype was recorded at least ten times. Its specificity is unknown. The chain carries TRBV3-1 and TRBJ2-7, with a weak D call TRBD2 (6 bases). This TCR was sampled from a female donor with early-stage non-small cell lung cancer. The specimen comprised lung tumor tissue, sampled at surgery. In nucleotides, the CDR3 is TGTGCCAGCAGCCGACTCGGGGGAAGGGGCTACGAGCAGTACTTC. Translated: CASSRLGGRGYEQYF.